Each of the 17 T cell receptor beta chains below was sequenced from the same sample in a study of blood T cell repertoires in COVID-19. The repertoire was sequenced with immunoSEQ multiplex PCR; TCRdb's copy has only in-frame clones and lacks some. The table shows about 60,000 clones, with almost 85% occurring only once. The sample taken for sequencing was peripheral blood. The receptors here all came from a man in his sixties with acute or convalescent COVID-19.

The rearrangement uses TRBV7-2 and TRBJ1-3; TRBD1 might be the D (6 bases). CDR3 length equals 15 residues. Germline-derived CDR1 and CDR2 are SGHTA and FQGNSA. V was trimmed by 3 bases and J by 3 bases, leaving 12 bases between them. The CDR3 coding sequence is TGTGCCAGCAGCTTTACAGGGTCGGGTGGAAACACCATATATTTT. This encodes CASSFTGSGGNTIYF.

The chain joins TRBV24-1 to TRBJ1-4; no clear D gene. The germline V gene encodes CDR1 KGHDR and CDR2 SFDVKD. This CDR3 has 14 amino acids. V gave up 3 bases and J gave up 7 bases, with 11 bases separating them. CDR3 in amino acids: CATSDTTLGEKLFF. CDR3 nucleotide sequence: TGTGCCACCAGTGATACTACACTCGGTGAAAAACTGTTTTTT.

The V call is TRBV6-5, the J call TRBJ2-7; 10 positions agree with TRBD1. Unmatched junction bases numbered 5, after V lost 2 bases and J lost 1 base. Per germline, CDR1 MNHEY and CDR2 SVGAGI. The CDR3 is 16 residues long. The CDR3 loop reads CASSYIRTGGSYEQYF. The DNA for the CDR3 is TGTGCCAGCAGTTACATCAGGACAGGGGGATCCTACGAGCAGTACTTC.

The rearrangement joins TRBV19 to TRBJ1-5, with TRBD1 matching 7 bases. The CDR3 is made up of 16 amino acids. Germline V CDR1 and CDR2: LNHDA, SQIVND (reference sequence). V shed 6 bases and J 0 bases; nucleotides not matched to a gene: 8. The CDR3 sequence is CASRKGADFSNQPQHF. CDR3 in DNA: TGTGCCAGTAGGAAGGGGGCCGACTTTAGCAATCAGCCCCAGCATTTT.

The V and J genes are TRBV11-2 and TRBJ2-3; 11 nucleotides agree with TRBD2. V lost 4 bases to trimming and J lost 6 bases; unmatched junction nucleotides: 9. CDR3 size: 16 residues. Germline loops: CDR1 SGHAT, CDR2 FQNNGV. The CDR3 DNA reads TGTGCCAGCAGCTCCTTCCGACGACTAGCGGGGGATACGCAGTATTTT. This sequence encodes CASSSFRRLAGDTQYF.

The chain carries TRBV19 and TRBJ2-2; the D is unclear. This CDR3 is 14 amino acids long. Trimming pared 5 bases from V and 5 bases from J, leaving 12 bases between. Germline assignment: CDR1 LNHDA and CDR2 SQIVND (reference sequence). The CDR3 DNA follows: TGTGCCAGTAGTCGCCAGGTGGCTACCGGGGAGCTGTTTTTT. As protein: CASSRQVATGELFF.

CDR3 in amino acids: CASRGLQEASSYNSPLHF. CDR3 nucleotides: TGTGCCAGTAGAGGTTTGCAGGAGGCGAGCTCCTATAATTCACCCCTCCACTTT. The V call is TRBV19, the J call TRBJ1-6, with D unclear. Looked up from germline, CDR1 is LNHDA and CDR2 is SQIVND (reference sequence). V shed 6 bases and J shed 0 bases, with 18 bases lying between them. The CDR3 loop spans 18 amino acids.

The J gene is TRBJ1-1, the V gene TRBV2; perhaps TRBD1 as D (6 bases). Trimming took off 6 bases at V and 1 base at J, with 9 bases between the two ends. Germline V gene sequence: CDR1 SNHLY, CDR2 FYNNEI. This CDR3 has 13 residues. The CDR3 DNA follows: TGTGCCAGCAGGACAGGAGAGAACACTGAAGCTTTCTTT. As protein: CASRTGENTEAFF.

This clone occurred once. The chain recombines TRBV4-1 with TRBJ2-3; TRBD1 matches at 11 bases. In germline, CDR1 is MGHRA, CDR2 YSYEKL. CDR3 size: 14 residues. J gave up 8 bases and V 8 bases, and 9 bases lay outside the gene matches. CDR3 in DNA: TGCGCCAGCCGAGGGACAGGGGGAGCAGGTACGCAGTATTTT. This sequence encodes CASRGTGGAGTQYF.

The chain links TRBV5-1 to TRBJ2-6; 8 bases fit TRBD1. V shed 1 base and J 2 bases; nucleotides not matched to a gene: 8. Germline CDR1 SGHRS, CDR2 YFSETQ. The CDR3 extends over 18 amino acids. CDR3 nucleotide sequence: TGCGCCAGCAGCTTGACCTTACAACAGGGGGCTGGGGCCAACGTCCTGACTTTC. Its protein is CASSLTLQQGAGANVLTF.

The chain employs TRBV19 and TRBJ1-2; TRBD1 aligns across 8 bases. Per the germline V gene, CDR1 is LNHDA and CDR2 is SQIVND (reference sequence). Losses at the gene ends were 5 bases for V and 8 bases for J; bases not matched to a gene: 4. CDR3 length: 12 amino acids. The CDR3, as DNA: TGTGCCAGTAGTTGGGACAGGTACGGCTACACCTTC. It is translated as CASSWDRYGYTF.

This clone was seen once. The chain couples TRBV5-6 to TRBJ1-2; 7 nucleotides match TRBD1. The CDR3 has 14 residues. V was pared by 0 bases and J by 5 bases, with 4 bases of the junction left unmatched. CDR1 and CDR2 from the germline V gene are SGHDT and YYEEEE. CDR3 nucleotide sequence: TGTGCCAGCAGCTTGGACAGGACAGGATATGGCTACACCTTC. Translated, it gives CASSLDRTGYGYTF.

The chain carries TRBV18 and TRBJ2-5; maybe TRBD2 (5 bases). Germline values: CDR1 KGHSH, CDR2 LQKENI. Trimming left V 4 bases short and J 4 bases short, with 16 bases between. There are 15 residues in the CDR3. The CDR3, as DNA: TGTGCCAGCTCACGCGCGGGCCCCGCCGGAGAGACCCAGTACTTC. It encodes CASSRAGPAGETQYF.

This chain's CDR3 is CASKGRTEAFF. The DNA for the CDR3 is TGTGCCAGCAAGGGGAGGACTGAAGCTTTCTTT. V gene TRBV12-3 or TRBV12-4 combines with J gene TRBJ1-1, with D possibly matching TRBD1 (5 bases). This CDR3 is built from 11 residues. With 7 bases removed from V and 5 bases from J, the gap between germline ends came to 8 bases.

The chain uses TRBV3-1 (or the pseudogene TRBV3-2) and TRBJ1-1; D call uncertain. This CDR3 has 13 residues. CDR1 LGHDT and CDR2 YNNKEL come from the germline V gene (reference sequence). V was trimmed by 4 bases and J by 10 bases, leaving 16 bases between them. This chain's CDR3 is CASSPWESGGAFF. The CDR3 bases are TGTGCCAGCAGCCCATGGGAGTCGGGTGGAGCTTTCTTT.

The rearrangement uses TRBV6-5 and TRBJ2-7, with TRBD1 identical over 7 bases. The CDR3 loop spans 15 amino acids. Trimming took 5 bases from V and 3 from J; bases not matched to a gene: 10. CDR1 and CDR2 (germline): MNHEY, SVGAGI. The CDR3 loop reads CASSLLTGPNYEQYF. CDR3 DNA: TGTGCCAGCAGTCTACTGACAGGGCCCAACTACGAGCAGTACTTC.

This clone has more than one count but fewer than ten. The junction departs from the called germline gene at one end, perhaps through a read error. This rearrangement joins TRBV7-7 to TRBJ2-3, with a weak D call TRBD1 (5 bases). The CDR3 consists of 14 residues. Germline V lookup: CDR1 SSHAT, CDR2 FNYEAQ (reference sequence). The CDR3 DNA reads TGTGCTAGCAGCCTCCGTGGACAAGCAGATACGCAGTATTTT. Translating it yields CASSLRGQADTQYF. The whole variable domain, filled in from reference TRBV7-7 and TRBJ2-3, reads GAGVSQSPRYKVTKRGQDVTLRCDPISSHATLYWYQQALGQGPEFLTYFNYEAQPDKSGLPSDRFSAERPEGSISTLTIQRTEQRDSAMYRCASSLRGQADTQYFGPGTRLTVL.